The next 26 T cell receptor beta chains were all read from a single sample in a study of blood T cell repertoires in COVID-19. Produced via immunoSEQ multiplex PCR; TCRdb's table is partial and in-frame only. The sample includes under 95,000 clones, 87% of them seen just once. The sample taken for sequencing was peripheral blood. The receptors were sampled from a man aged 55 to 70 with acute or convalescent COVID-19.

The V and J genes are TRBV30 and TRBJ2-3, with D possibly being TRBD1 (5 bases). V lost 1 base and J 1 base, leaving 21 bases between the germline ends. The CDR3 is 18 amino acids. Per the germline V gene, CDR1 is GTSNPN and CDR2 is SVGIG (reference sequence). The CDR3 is CAWSGPFKGPSGTDTQYF. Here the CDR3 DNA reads TGTGCCTGGAGTGGCCCCTTTAAGGGGCCTAGTGGCACAGATACGCAGTATTTT.

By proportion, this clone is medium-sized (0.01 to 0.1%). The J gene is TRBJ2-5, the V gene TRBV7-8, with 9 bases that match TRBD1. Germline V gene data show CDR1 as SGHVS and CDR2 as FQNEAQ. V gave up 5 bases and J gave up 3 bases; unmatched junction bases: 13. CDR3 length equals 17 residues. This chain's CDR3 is CASSPYSGTGSKETQYF. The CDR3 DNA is TGTGCCAGCAGCCCATACTCCGGGACAGGGAGCAAAGAGACCCAGTACTTC.

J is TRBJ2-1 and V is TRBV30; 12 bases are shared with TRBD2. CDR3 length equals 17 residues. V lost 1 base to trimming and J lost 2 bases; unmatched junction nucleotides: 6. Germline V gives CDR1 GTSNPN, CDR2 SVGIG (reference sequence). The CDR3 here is CAWSEASGGGAYNEQFF. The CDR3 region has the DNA TGTGCCTGGAGTGAGGCTAGCGGGGGGGGAGCCTACAATGAGCAGTTCTTC.

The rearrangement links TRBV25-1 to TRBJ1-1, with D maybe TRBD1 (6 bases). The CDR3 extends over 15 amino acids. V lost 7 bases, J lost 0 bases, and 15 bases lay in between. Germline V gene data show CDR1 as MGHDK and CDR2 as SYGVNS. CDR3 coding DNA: TGTGCCAGCATCAAATCGACAGGAATGAACACTGAAGCTTTCTTT. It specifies CASIKSTGMNTEAFF.

This CDR3 is CASSLGESPLHF. CDR3 DNA sequence: TGTGCCAGCAGTTTAGGGGAGTCACCCCTCCACTTT. This chain joins TRBV12-3 or TRBV12-4 and TRBJ1-6, with D unclear. The V gene lost 1 base and the J gene lost 10 bases, with 5 bases spanning the gap. The CDR3 sequence is 12 residues long.

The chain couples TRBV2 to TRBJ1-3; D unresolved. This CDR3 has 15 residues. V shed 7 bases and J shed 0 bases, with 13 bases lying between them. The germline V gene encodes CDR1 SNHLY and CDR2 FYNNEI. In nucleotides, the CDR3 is TGTGCCAGCACAACTTCTAGGAACTCTGGAAACACCATATATTTT. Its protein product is CASTTSRNSGNTIYF. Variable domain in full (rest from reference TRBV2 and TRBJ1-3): EPEVTQTPSHQVTQMGQEVILRCVPISNHLYFYWYRQILGQKVEFLVSFYNNEISEKSEIFDDQFSVERPDGSNFTLKIRSTKLEDSAMYFCASTTSRNSGNTIYFGEGSWLTVV.

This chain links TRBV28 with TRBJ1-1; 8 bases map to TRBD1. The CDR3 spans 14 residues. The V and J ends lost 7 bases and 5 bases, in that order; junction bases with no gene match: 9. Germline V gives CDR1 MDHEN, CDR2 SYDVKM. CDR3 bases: TGTGCCAGCAACCTACAGGGGGGAGGGACTGAAGCTTTCTTT. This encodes CASNLQGGGTEAFF. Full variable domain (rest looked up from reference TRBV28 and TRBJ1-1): DVKVTQSSRYLVKRTGEKVFLECVQDMDHENMFWYRQDPGLGLRLIYFSYDVKMKEKGDIPEGYSVSREKKERFSLILESASTNQTSMYLCASNLQGGGTEAFFGQGTRLTVV.

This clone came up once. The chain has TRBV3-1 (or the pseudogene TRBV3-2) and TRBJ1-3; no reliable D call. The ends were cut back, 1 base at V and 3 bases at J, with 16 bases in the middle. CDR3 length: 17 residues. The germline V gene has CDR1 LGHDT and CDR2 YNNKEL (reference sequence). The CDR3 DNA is TGTGCCAGCAGCCAAGGCCCCCCTAACAGAGTTGGAAACACCATATATTTT. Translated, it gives CASSQGPPNRVGNTIYF.

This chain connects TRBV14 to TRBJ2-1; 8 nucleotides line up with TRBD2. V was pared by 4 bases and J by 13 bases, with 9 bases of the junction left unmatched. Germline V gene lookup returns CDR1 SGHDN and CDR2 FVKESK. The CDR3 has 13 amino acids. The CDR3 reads CASSLVAGGGQFF. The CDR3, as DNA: TGTGCCAGCAGCCTGGTGGCGGGGGGCGGCCAGTTCTTC.

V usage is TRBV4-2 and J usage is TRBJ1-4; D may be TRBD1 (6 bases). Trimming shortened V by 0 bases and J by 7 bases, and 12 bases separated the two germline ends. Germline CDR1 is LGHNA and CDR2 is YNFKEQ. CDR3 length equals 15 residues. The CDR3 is CASSQDQGSGEKLFF. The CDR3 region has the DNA TGTGCCAGCAGCCAAGATCAGGGGTCGGGTGAAAAACTGTTTTTT.

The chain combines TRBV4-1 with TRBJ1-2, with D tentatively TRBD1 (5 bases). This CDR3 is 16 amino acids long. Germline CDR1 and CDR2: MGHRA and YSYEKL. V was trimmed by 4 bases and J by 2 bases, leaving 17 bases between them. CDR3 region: CASSPLSTASNYGYTF. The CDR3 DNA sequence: TGCGCCAGCAGCCCTTTGTCGACAGCATCCAACTATGGCTACACCTTC.

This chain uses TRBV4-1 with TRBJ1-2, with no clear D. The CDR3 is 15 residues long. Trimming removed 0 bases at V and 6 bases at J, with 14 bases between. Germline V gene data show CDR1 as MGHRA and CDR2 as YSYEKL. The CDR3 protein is CASSQDLSSVNGYTF. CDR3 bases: TGCGCCAGCAGCCAAGATCTCTCATCGGTCAATGGCTACACCTTC.

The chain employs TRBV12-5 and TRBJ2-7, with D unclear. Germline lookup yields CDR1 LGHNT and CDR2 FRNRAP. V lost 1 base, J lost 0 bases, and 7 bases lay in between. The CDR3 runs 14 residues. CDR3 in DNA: TGTGCTAGTGGTTTGGGGAGAAGCTCCTACGAGCAGTACTTC. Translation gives CASGLGRSSYEQYF.

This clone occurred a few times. The CDR3 protein is CASSLPGGGTEAFF. The CDR3 DNA is TGTGCCAGCAGTTTACCAGGGGGAGGAACTGAAGCTTTCTTT. V and J are TRBV27 and TRBJ1-1; 7 bases match TRBD1. Unmatched junction bases numbered 5, after V lost 2 bases and J lost 5 bases. The length of the CDR3 is 14 residues. CDR1 is MNHEY, CDR2 SMNVEV, per germline (reference sequence).

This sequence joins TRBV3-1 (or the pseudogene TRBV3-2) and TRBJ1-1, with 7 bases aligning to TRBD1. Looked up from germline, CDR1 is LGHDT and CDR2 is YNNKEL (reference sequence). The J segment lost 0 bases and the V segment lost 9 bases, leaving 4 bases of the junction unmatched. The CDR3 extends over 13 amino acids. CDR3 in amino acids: CASRDRMNTEAFF. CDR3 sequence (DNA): TGTGCCAGTCGGGACAGAATGAACACTGAAGCTTTCTTT.

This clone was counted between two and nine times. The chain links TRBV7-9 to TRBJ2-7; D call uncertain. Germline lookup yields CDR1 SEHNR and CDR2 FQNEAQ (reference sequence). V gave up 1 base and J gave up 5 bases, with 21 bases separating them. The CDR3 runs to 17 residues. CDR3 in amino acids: CASSLGNSKTYPHEQYF. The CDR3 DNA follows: TGTGCCAGCAGCTTAGGGAACAGTAAAACTTACCCCCACGAGCAGTACTTC.

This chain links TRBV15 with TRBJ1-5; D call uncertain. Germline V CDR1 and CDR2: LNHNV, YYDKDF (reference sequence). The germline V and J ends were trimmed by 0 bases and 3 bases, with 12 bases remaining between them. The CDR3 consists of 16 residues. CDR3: CATSRDRALANQPQHF. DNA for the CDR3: TGTGCCACCAGCAGAGATCGAGCCCTCGCCAATCAGCCCCAGCATTTT.

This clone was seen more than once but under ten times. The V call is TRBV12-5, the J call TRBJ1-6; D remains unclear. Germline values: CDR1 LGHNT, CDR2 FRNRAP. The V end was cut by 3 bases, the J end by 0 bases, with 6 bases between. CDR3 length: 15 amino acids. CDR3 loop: CASGFASSYNSPLHF. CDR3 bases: TGTGCTAGTGGTTTTGCTAGCTCCTATAATTCACCCCTCCACTTT.

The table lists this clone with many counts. In nucleotides, the CDR3 is TGTGCCAGCAGCTTAGACCGGGGTGGAAACACCATATATTTT. Its translation is CASSLDRGGNTIYF. The chain joins TRBV7-6 to TRBJ1-3; D gene uncertain. From germline, CDR1 is SGHVS and CDR2 FNYEAQ. This CDR3 is 14 amino acids long. V lost 1 base and J 3 bases, leaving 7 bases between the germline ends.

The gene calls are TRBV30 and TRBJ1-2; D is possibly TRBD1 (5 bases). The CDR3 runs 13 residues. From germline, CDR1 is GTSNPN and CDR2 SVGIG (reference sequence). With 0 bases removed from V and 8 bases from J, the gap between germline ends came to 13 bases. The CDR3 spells CAWSVSRVDGYTF. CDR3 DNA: TGTGCCTGGAGTGTAAGCAGGGTGGACGGCTACACCTTC.

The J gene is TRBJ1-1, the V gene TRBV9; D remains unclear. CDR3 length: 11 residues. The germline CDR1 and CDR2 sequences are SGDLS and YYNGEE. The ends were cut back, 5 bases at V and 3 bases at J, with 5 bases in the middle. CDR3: CASSRDTEAFF. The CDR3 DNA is TGTGCCAGCAGTCGGGACACTGAAGCTTTCTTT. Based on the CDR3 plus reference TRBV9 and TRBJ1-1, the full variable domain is DSGVTQTPKHLITATGQRVTLRCSPRSGDLSVYWYQQSLDQGLQFLIQYYNGEERAKGNILERFSAQQFPDLHSELNLSSLELGDSALYFCASSRDTEAFFGQGTRLTVV.

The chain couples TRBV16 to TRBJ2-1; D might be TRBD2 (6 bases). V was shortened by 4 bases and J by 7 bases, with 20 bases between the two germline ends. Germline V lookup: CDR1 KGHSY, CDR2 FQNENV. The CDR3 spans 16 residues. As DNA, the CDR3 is TGTGCCAGCAGCCTAGCGGTGATGATGCATGAGAATGAGCAGTTCTTC. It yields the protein CASSLAVMMHENEQFF. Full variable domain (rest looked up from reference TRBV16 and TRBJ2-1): GEEVAQTPKHLVRGEGQKAKLYCAPIKGHSYVFWYQQVLKNEFKFLISFQNENVFDETGMPKERFSAKCLPNSPCSLEIQATKLEDSAVYFCASSLAVMMHENEQFFGPGTRLTVL.

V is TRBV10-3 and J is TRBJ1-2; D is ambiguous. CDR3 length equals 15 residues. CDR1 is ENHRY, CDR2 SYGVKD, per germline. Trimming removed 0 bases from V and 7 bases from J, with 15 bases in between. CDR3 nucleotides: TGTGCCATCAGTGAGTCTCCGATGCGGTCCTCTGGCTACACCTTC. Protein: CAISESPMRSSGYTF.

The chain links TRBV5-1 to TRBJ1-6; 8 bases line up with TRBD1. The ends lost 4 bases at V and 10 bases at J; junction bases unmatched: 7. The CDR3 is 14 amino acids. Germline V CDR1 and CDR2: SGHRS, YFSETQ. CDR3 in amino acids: CASSPDRDTSPLHF. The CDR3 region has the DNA TGCGCCAGCAGCCCGGACAGGGACACGTCACCCCTCCACTTT.

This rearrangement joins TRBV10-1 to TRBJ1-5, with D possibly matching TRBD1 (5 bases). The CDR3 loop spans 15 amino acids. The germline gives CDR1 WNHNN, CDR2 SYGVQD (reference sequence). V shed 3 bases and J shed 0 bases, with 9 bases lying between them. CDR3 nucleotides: TGCGCCAGCAGTGATCCAGGGTATAGCAATCAGCCCCAGCATTTT. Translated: CASSDPGYSNQPQHF.

As DNA, the CDR3 is TGTGCCTGGAGTGGACAGGGAATACCTGGCTACACCTTC. Protein sequence: CAWSGQGIPGYTF. This chain joins TRBV30 and TRBJ1-2; 7 bases match TRBD1. The junction had 6 bases not matched to a gene; V was cut back by 1 base and J by 7 bases. In germline, CDR1 is GTSNPN, CDR2 SVGIG (reference sequence). This CDR3 comprises 13 residues. Full variable domain (outside the CDR3, taken from reference TRBV30 and TRBJ1-2): SQTIHQWPATLVQPVGSPLSLECTVEGTSNPNLYWYRQAAGRGLQLLFYSVGIGQISSEVPQNLSASRPQDRQFILSSKKLLLSDSGFYLCAWSGQGIPGYTFGSGTRLTVV.